This TCR beta chain comes out of a study of blood T cells in healthy people across ages. Points from the study as a whole: It was found that TCR beta diversity correlated strongly with the percentage of naive T cells.

This clonotype was seen just once. Its antigen remains unknown. Germline V gene lookup returns CDR1 LGHDT and CDR2 YNNKEL (reference sequence). The CDR3 has 14 amino acids. Then a second PCR, running about 6 to 11 cycles, was carried out with a sample-barcoded 5' primer and a J-beta primer mix. Every cDNA molecule carried a tag from a template-switch adaptor bearing 12 random nucleotides. TCRdb ran MiXCR on the 5' RACE reads and lists one entry per CDR3 protein. The sample records more than 500,000 distinct CDR3 sequences, about 26% being singletons. This sample was also put to use in a study of T cells of mothers and their children. This second study says: For the second PCR, the M1S primer put in sample barcodes and 2-4 random nucleotides.

The clonotype was recovered from a boy younger than 10 in good health. The source material was blood. The chain carries TRBV3-1 and TRBJ2-5; no clear D gene. The J call is in doubt because the DNA end fits TRBJ2-7 better. The chain's CDR3 is CASSQMIGSGEQYF. DNA for the CDR3: TGTGCCAGCAGCCAAATGATAGGGTCTGGCGAGCAGTACTTC.